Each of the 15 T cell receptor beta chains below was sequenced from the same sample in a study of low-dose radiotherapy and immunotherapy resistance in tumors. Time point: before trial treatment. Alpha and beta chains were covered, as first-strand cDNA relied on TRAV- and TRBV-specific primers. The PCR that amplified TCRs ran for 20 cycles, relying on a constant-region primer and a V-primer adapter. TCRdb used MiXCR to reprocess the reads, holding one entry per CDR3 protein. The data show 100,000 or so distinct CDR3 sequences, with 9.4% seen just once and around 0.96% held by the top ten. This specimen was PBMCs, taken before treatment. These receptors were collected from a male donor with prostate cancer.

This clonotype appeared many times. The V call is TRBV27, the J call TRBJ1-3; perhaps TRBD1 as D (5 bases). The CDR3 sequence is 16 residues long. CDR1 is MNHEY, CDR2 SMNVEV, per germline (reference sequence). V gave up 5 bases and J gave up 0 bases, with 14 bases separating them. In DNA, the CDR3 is TGTGCCAGCAGTCCTCGTTGGGGCCCCTCTGGAAACACCATATATTTT. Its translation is CASSPRWGPSGNTIYF.

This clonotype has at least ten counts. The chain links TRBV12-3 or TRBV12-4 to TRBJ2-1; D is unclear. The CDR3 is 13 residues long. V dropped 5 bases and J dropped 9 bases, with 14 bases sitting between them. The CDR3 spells CASSLSWSGEQFF. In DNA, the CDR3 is TGTGCCAGCAGTCTGAGCTGGAGTGGTGAGCAGTTCTTC.

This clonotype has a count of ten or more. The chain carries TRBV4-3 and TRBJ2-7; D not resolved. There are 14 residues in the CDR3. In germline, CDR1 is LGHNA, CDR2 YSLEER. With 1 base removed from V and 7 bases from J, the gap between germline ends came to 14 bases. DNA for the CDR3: TGCGCCAGCAGCCAAGCTCAGATAGGGTCAGAGCAGTACTTC. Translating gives CASSQAQIGSEQYF.

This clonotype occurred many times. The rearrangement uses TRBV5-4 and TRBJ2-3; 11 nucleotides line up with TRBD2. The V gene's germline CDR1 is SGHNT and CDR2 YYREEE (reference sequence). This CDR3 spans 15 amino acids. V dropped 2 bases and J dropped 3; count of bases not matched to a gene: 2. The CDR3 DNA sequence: TGTGCCAGCAGCTTCTGGACTAGCGGGACAGATACGCAGTATTTT. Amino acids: CASSFWTSGTDTQYF.

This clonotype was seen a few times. The DNA of the CDR3 is TGTGCCAGCAGTTTCATGGGACAGGGGAAGGAAAAACTGTTTTTT. This sequence encodes CASSFMGQGKEKLFF. V usage is TRBV27 and J usage is TRBJ1-4, with 10 bases identical to TRBD1. Germline-derived CDR1 and CDR2 are MNHEY and SMNVEV (reference sequence). Trimming took 3 bases from V and 8 from J; bases not matched to a gene: 6. This CDR3 has 15 residues.

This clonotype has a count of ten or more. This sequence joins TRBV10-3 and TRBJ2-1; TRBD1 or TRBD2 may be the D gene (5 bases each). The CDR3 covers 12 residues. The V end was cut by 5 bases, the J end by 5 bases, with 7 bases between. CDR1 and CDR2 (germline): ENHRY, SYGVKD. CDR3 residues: CAISRDHNEQFF. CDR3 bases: TGTGCCATCAGTAGGGACCACAATGAGCAGTTCTTC.

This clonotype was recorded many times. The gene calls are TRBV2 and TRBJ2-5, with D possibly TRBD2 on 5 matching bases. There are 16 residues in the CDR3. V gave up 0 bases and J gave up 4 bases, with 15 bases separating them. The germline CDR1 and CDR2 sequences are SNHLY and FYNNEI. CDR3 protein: CASSEAPRPAGETQYF. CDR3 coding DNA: TGTGCCAGCAGTGAAGCCCCACGACCGGCGGGAGAGACCCAGTACTTC.

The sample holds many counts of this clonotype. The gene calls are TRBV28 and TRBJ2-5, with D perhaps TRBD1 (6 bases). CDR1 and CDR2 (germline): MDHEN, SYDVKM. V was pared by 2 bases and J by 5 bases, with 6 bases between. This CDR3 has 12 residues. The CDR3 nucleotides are TGTGCCAGCAGTTTAAGGGGGGAGACCCAGTACTTC. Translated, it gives CASSLRGETQYF.

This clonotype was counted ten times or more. The CDR3 region is CASSITGFSTDTQYF. In nucleotides, the CDR3 is TGTGCCAGTAGTATAACAGGGTTTAGCACAGATACGCAGTATTTT. The chain couples TRBV19 to TRBJ2-3, with D tentatively TRBD1 (6 bases). The CDR3 extends over 15 amino acids. V lost 2 bases and J 0 bases, leaving 9 bases between the germline ends. Germline CDR1 reads LNHDA; CDR2 reads SQIVND (reference sequence).

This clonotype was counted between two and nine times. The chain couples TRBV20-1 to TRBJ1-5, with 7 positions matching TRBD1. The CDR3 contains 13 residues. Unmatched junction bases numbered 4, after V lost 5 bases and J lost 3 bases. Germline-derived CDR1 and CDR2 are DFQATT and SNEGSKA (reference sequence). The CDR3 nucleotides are TGCAGTGCTCAAGGGGGCCCCAATCAGCCCCAGCATTTT. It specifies CSAQGGPNQPQHF.

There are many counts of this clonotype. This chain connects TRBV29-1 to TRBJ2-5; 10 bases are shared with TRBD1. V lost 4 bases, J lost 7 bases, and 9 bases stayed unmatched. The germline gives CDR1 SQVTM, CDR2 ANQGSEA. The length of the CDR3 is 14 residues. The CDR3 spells CSVVWDRGIGTQYF. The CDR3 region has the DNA TGCAGCGTTGTATGGGACAGGGGAATTGGGACCCAGTACTTC.

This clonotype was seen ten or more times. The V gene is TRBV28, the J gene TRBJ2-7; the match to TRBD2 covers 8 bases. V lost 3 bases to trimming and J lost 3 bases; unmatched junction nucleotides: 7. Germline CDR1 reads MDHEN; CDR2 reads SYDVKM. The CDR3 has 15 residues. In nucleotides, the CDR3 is TGTGCCAGCAGTTTTGCGGGGGGCAACAACTACGAGCAGTACTTC. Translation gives CASSFAGGNNYEQYF.

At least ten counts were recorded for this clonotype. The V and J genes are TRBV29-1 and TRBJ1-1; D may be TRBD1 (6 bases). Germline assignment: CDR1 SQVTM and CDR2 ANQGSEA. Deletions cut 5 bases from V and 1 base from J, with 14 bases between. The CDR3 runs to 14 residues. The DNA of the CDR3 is TGCAGCGTTAAGGGGGGCGGAACGAACACTGAAGCTTTCTTT. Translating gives CSVKGGGTNTEAFF.

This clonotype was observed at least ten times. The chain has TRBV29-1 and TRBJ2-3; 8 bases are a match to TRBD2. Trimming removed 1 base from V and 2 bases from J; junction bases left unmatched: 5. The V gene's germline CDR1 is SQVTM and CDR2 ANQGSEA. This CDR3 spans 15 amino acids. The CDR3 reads CSVEGVAGPTDTQYF. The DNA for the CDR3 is TGCAGCGTTGAAGGGGTAGCGGGACCCACAGATACGCAGTATTTT.

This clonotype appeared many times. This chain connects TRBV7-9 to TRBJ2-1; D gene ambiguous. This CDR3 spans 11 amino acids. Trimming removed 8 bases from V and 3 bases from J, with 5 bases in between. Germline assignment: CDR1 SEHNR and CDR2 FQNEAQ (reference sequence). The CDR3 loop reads CASESYNEQFF. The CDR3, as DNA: TGTGCCAGCGAAAGCTACAATGAGCAGTTCTTC.